This T cell receptor beta chain appears in the sequencing data of a study of cytomegalovirus exposure and HLA in healthy donors. Study results and limitations: The study put 150 to 200 TCR beta chains on its list as cytomegalovirus-associated. Being indistinguishable, some V segments were excluded, TRBV6-2 and TRBV6-3 among them.

60 Vbeta and 13 Jbeta primers were used in PCR. Data came from immunoSEQ multiplex PCR; TCRdb stores just in-frame clones and leaves some out. The table shows roughly 150,000 clones, with about 78% occurring only once. Of note for this clone: The antigen is unknown.

The V and J ends lost 4 bases and 10 bases, in that order; junction bases with no gene match: 4. This CDR3 comprises 13 residues. Germline CDR1 and CDR2: SGHTA and FQGNSA. The source is a male donor in good health and CMV-seronegative. Sequenced: PBMCs. The chain has TRBV7-2 and TRBJ1-6; 7 bases map to TRBD1. The CDR3 region is CASSSDRDSPLHF. Written as DNA, the CDR3 is TGTGCCAGCAGCTCCGACAGGGACTCACCCCTCCACTTT.